The source of this T cell receptor (beta chain) is a study of CD8 T cells in Susac syndrome. Whole-study results and caveats: Acknowledgment was made by the study that its TCR sequencing and HLA analysis involved a relatively small number of individuals.

RNA was extracted with the RNeasy kit, and a quantity of roughly 0.5 to 1 ug was reverse transcribed using random hexamers. One entry per CDR3 protein, called by TCRdb with MiXCR from the immunoSEQ multiplex PCR reads. The repertoire holds some 150,000 distinct CDR3 sequences, with around 95% as singletons. The multiple sclerosis control group consisted of treatment-naive patients whose relapsing-remitting disease, which was either stable or active, fulfilled revised McDonald criteria. To note about this clonotype: Its antigen is as yet unknown.

The CDR3 has 15 amino acids. Trimming took 5 bases from V and 5 from J; bases not matched to a gene: 8. The sequenced sample was CD8+ T cells from PBMCs. The chain carries TRBV12-3 or TRBV12-4 and TRBJ2-1; 8 bases match TRBD1. The TCR originated in a human donor with multiple sclerosis. The CDR3 region has the DNA TGTGCCAGCAGTCCAATAGGACAGGGTGACAATGAGCAGTTCTTC. It translates to CASSPIGQGDNEQFF.